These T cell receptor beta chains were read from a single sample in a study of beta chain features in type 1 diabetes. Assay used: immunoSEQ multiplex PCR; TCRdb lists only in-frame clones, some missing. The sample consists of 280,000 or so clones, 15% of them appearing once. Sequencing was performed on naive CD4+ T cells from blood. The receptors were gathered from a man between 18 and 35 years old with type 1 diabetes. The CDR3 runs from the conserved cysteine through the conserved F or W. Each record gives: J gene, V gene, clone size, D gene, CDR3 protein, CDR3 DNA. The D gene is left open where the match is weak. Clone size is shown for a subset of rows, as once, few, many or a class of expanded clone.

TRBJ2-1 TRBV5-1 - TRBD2 CASSSSGLAGVYNEQFF TGCGCCAGCAGCTCCTCGGGACTAGCGGGAGTTTACAATGAGCAGTTCTTC
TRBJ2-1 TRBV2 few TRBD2 CASKLGGGPLYNEQFF TGTGCCAGCAAGTTAGGCGGGGGGCCCCTCTACAATGAGCAGTTCTTC
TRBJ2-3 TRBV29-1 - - CSVEGREGSPQYF TGCAGCGTTGAAGGCCGGGAAGGGAGTCCGCAGTATTTT
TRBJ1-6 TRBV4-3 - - CASSQVGDSPLHF TGCGCCAGCAGCCAAGTAGGGGATTCACCCCTCCACTTT
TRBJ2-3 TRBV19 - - CASSLGLASTDTQYF TGTGCCAGTAGTCTTGGACTGGCTAGCACAGATACGCAGTATTTT
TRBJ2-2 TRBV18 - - CASSPLVAANTGELFF TGTGCCAGCTCACCACTGGTGGCAGCGAACACCGGGGAGCTGTTTTTT
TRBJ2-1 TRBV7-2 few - CASSRQVASESSYNEQFF TGTGCCAGCAGCCGCCAGGTTGCTAGCGAATCCTCCTACAATGAGCAGTTCTTC
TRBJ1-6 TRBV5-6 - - CASSPGQPGGSPLHF TGTGCCAGCAGCCCCGGACAACCGGGGGGTTCACCCCTCCACTTT
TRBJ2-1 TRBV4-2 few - CASSQRTGAGGNEQFF TGTGCCAGCAGCCAAAGAACAGGGGCGGGGGGCAATGAGCAGTTCTTC
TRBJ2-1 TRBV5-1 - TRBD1 CASSLGGTASSYNEQFF TGCGCCAGCAGCTTGGGAGGGACAGCGAGCTCCTACAATGAGCAGTTCTTC
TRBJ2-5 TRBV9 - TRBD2 CASSVAGGRALETQYF TGTGCCAGCAGCGTAGCGGGCGGGAGGGCCCTTGAGACCCAGTACTTC
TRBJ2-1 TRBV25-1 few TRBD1 CASSARSGQGVMYNEQFF TGTGCCAGCAGTGCAAGATCGGGACAGGGCGTTATGTACAATGAGCAGTTCTTC
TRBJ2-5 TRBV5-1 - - CASSSGDGETQYF TGCGCCAGCAGCTCGGGGGACGGGGAGACCCAGTACTTC
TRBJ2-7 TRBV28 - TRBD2 CASSLGGPYEQYF TGTGCCAGCAGTTTGGGAGGGCCTTACGAGCAGTACTTC
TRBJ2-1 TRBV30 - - CAWSVGANNEQFF TGTGCCTGGAGTGTCGGTGCGAACAATGAGCAGTTCTTC
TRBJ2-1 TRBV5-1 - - CASSLEAVNKQFF TGCGCCAGCAGCTTAGAAGCCGTTAATAAGCAGTTCTTC
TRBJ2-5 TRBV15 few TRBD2 CATSNKLAGQETQYF TGTGCCACCAGCAATAAGTTAGCGGGGCAAGAGACCCAGTACTTC
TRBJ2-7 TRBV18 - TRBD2 CASSPRLAGAYEQYF TGTGCCAGCTCACCACGACTAGCGGGGGCCTACGAGCAGTACTTC
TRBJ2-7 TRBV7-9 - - CASSLARFEQYF TGTGCCAGCAGCTTAGCGCGGTTCGAGCAGTACTTC
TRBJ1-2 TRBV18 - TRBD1 CASSGDRDGYTF TGTGCCAGCTCGGGGGACAGGGATGGCTACACCTTC
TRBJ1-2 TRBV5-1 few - CASSLPGVKGYTF TGCGCCAGCAGCTTGCCGGGAGTGAAAGGCTACACCTTC
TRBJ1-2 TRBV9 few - CASSGRGGKYGYTF TGTGCCAGCAGCGGAAGGGGAGGCAAATATGGCTACACCTTC
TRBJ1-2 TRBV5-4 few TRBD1 CASRAGPGQGGYGYTF TGTGCCAGCAGAGCAGGTCCGGGACAGGGTGGCTATGGCTACACCTTC
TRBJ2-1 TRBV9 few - CASSVGGNPNQFF TGTGCCAGCAGCGTAGGAGGTAATCCCAATCAGTTCTTC
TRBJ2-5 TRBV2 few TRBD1 CASRRNPGQPSETQYF TGTGCCAGCAGAAGAAACCCGGGACAGCCTTCGGAGACCCAGTACTTC
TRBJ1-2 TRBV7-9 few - CASSTIGRNYGYTF TGTGCCAGCAGCACTATAGGCCGGAACTATGGCTACACCTTC
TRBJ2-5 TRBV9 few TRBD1 CASSVDRGETQYF TGTGCCAGCAGCGTCGACAGGGGGGAGACCCAGTACTTC
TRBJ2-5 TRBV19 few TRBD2 CASSASLAGVRETQYF TGTGCCAGTAGTGCCTCACTAGCGGGAGTTCGGGAGACCCAGTACTTC
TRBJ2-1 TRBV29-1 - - CSVDPGYNEQFF TGCAGCGTTGACCCGGGCTACAATGAGCAGTTCTTC
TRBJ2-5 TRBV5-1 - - CASSLEGLETQYF TGCGCCAGCAGCTTGGAGGGGTTGGAGACCCAGTACTTC
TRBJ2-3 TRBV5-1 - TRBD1 CASSPRTGWTDTQYF TGCGCCAGCAGCCCCCGGACAGGTTGGACAGATACGCAGTATTTT
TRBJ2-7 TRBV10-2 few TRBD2 CASSETSGGYEQYF TGCGCCAGCAGTGAGACTAGCGGGGGATACGAGCAGTACTTC
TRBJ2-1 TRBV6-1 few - CASSGRQAAFF TGTGCCAGCAGTGGAAGACAGGCCGCGTTCTTC
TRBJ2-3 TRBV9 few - CASSVGRLSDTQYF TGTGCCAGCAGCGTAGGTCGGTTGTCCGATACGCAGTATTTT
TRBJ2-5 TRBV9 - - CASSVDRGTGQETQYF TGTGCCAGCAGCGTAGATCGGGGGACGGGACAAGAGACCCAGTACTTC
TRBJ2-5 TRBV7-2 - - CASSLSGAHFQETQYF TGTGCCAGCAGCTTGTCAGGGGCACACTTCCAAGAGACCCAGTACTTC
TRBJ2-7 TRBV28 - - CASSLSLYEQYF TGTGCCAGCAGTTTATCACTCTACGAGCAGTACTTC
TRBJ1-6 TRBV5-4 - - CASSLGRDYNSPLHF TGTGCCAGCAGCTTGGGACGGGACTATAATTCACCCCTCCACTTT
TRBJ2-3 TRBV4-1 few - CASSQVGGSTDTQYF TGCGCCAGCAGCCAAGTCGGCGGGAGCACAGATACGCAGTATTTT
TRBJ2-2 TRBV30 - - CAWSVGSAGELFF TGTGCCTGGAGTGTCGGGAGCGCCGGGGAGCTGTTTTTT
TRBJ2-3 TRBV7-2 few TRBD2 CASSLVLATDTQYF TGTGCCAGCAGCTTAGTACTAGCGACAGATACGCAGTATTTT
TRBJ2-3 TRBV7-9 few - CASSPGGTGPDTQYF TGTGCCAGCAGCCCGGGGGGGACAGGGCCAGATACGCAGTATTTT
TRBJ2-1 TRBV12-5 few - CASGLGADNEQFF TGTGCTAGTGGTTTGGGTGCGGACAATGAGCAGTTCTTC
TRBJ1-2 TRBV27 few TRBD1 CASSPIKGAGGYTF TGTGCCAGCAGTCCCATTAAGGGGGCGGGTGGCTACACCTTC
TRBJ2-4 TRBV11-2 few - CASSFRDLSADIQYF TGTGCCAGCAGCTTCCGGGATCTCTCAGCGGACATTCAGTACTTC